This T cell receptor beta chain was profiled in a study of technical replicates of blood from four donors. The V gene end was trimmed by 4 bases and the J gene end by 7 bases; junction bases not matched to a gene: 8. The CDR3 consists of 15 residues. The germline gives CDR1 MNHNY, CDR2 SVGAGI (reference sequence). Libraries were prepared by immunoSEQ multiplex PCR; TCRdb keeps only in-frame clonotypes and omits some of them. The sample lists tens of thousands of clones, approximately 90% occurring once. V and J are TRBV6-6 and TRBJ2-1; 9 positions match TRBD2. The TCR sequence derives from a human donor in good health. Some clones in this sample may be carry-over from other donors' samples. Specimen: PBMCs. CDR3: CASSWSSGASNEQFF. The CDR3 DNA reads TGTGCCAGCAGTTGGTCTAGCGGGGCGAGTAATGAGCAGTTCTTC.